One and the same sample provided the 3 T cell receptor beta chains below, sequenced in a study of blood T cell repertoires in COVID-19. TCRdb's table, derived via immunoSEQ multiplex PCR, lists solely in-frame clones and lacks some. This table has more than 300,000 clones, 88% appearing once. Material: peripheral blood. The origin of the receptors is a woman in her twenties or thirties with COVID-19, enrolled during active disease.

The CDR3 sequence is CASSGWTGGREKLFF. CDR3 coding DNA: TGTGCCAGCAGCGGCTGGACAGGGGGTCGTGAAAAACTGTTTTTT. The V gene is TRBV9, the J gene TRBJ1-4; 10 bases are a match to TRBD1. V was clipped by 3 bases and J by 7 bases; unmatched bases: 6. Germline CDR1 reads SGDLS; CDR2 reads YYNGEE. CDR3 length: 15 residues. The full variable domain, its missing parts supplied by reference TRBV9 and TRBJ1-4, is DSGVTQTPKHLITATGQRVTLRCSPRSGDLSVYWYQQSLDQGLQFLIQYYNGEERAKGNILERFSAQQFPDLHSELNLSSLELGDSALYFCASSGWTGGREKLFFGSGTQLSVL.

This chain uses TRBV5-8 with TRBJ2-2; D ambiguous. The CDR3 is 18 amino acids. Trimming cost V 0 bases and J 4 bases, with 19 bases left between them. From germline, CDR1 is SGHTS and CDR2 YDEGEE. In nucleotides, the CDR3 is TGTGCCAGCAGCTTGGAGGTATCGTCCCGCCCGGGCACCGGGGAGCTGTTTTTT. Residues: CASSLEVSSRPGTGELFF.

About this clone itself: A read error may be the cause here, since a much bigger clone is one base away. The chain couples TRBV7-9 to TRBJ2-1; 13 bases fit TRBD2. There are 19 residues in the CDR3. Germline CDR1 reads SEHNR; CDR2 reads FQNEAQ (reference sequence). CDR3 region: CAGSSRTSGGLVFYNEQFF. The CDR3 nucleotides read TGTGCCGGCAGCTCCCGGACTAGCGGGGGCCTCGTCTTCTACAATGAGCAGTTCTTC.